One sample yielded the 27 T cell receptor beta chains listed below, sequenced in a study of blood T cell repertoires in COVID-19. Generated by immunoSEQ multiplex PCR, the TCRdb table keeps only in-frame clones and is missing some. This sample has approximately 150,000 clones, with around 83% found just once. Sequencing was performed on PBMCs or T cells enriched from blood (not recorded which). The receptors here all came from a man in his forties or fifties who had recovered from COVID-19.

The chain employs TRBV18 and TRBJ1-2, with no clear D. V gave up 4 bases and J gave up 4 bases, with 10 bases separating them. This CDR3 has 13 amino acids. Germline-derived CDR1 and CDR2 are KGHSH and LQKENI. The CDR3 sequence: CASSLDTIYGYTF. The CDR3 bases are TGTGCCAGCTCACTTGACACCATCTATGGCTACACCTTC.

J is TRBJ1-5 and V is TRBV10-2; tentatively, D is TRBD1 (5 bases). The CDR3 covers 14 residues. The V and J ends lost 6 bases and 4 bases respectively, with 13 bases between them. Germline-derived CDR1 and CDR2 are WSHSY and SAAADI. Here the CDR3 reads CASSAGQANQPQHF. In DNA form, the CDR3 reads TGCGCCAGCAGCGCGGGGCAGGCAAATCAGCCCCAGCATTTT.

The V and J genes are TRBV3-1 (or the pseudogene TRBV3-2) and TRBJ2-7; possible D gene TRBD1, 5 bases. Germline loops: CDR1 LGHDT, CDR2 YNNKEL (reference sequence). Trimming removed 4 bases from V and 7 bases from J, with 14 bases in between. The CDR3 is 13 residues long. CDR3 nucleotide sequence: TGTGCCAGCAGCCTGAGTTGGGGCGTAGAGCAGTACTTC. This gives the protein CASSLSWGVEQYF.

The V call is TRBV10-2, the J call TRBJ1-1; a possible D gene is TRBD1 (5 bases). Trimming stripped 7 bases from V and 1 base from J, with 13 bases between. The CDR3 is made up of 14 amino acids. CDR1 and CDR2 from the germline V gene are WSHSY and SAAADI. The CDR3 region is CASNPRTGNTEAFF. The CDR3 DNA sequence: TGCGCCAGCAACCCTCGAACAGGGAACACTGAAGCTTTCTTT.

J is TRBJ1-5 and V is TRBV3-1 (or the pseudogene TRBV3-2); TRBD1 aligns across 8 bases. J gave up 6 bases and V 5 bases, and 9 bases lay outside the gene matches. The CDR3 sequence is 15 residues long. Germline assignment: CDR1 LGHDT and CDR2 YNNKEL (reference sequence). The CDR3 DNA reads TGTGCCAGCAGCGAAGCCTCAGGGGGCAGTCAGCCCCAGCATTTT. Its protein product is CASSEASGGSQPQHF.

The chain recombines TRBV18 with TRBJ1-1; no firm D call. The CDR3 has 16 residues. Germline-derived CDR1 and CDR2 are KGHSH and LQKENI. V gave up 1 base and J gave up 1 base, with 13 bases separating them. The CDR3 DNA follows: TGTGCCAGCTCACCACGTTTAGAGGTAAAGAACACTGAAGCTTTCTTT. It is translated as CASSPRLEVKNTEAFF.

CDR3 amino acids: CASSPIRSGVSGNTIYF. As DNA, the CDR3 is TGCGCCAGCAGCCCGATACGTTCGGGGGTCTCTGGAAACACCATATATTTT. This rearrangement joins TRBV5-1 to TRBJ1-3; D may be TRBD1 (5 bases). Trimming stripped 4 bases from V and 0 bases from J, with 17 bases between. Looked up from germline, CDR1 is SGHRS and CDR2 is YFSETQ. CDR3 size: 17 residues.

The CDR3 region has the DNA TGTGCCAGCAGCTTAGTGGGAGGGTCGAGCACAGATACGCAGTATTTT. The encoded protein is CASSLVGGSSTDTQYF. The chain combines TRBV7-9 with TRBJ2-3, with TRBD2 matching 7 bases. The CDR3 runs to 16 residues. The V gene end was trimmed by 1 base and the J gene end by 0 bases; junction bases not matched to a gene: 4. Germline-derived CDR1 and CDR2 are SEHNR and FQNEAQ (reference sequence).

The chain links TRBV27 to TRBJ1-2; D may be TRBD1 (5 bases). The CDR3 is 17 amino acids. The V end was cut by 1 base, the J end by 0 bases, with 15 bases between. Germline lookup yields CDR1 MNHEY and CDR2 SMNVEV (reference sequence). CDR3 nucleotide sequence: TGTGCCAGCAGTTTATATTATCAGGGTGACGCTAACTATGGCTACACCTTC. Translated: CASSLYYQGDANYGYTF.

J is TRBJ1-4 and V is TRBV5-1; tentatively, D is TRBD1 (6 bases). V shed 2 bases and J shed 4 bases, with 12 bases lying between them. The CDR3 contains 15 residues. The germline V gene has CDR1 SGHRS and CDR2 YFSETQ. The CDR3 spells CASSLTGQFNEKLFF. The CDR3, as DNA: TGCGCCAGCAGCTTAACAGGACAGTTTAATGAAAAACTGTTTTTT.

This chain links TRBV3-1 (or the pseudogene TRBV3-2) with TRBJ1-1; 9 bases fit TRBD1. This CDR3 comprises 16 residues. CDR1 and CDR2 (germline): LGHDT, YNNKEL (reference sequence). Trimming at V came to 3 bases and at J to 1 base, leaving 6 bases not matched to a gene. CDR3 in DNA: TGTGCCAGCAGCCACCTATTGACAGGGGGGAACACTGAAGCTTTCTTT. Protein sequence: CASSHLLTGGNTEAFF.

The V gene is TRBV10-1, the J gene TRBJ1-1; 7 positions match TRBD1. The germline gives CDR1 WNHNN, CDR2 SYGVQD (reference sequence). J lost 3 bases, V lost 2 bases, and 6 bases had no gene match. The length of the CDR3 is 15 residues. The CDR3 sequence is CASSEITGADTEAFF. CDR3 bases: TGCGCCAGCAGTGAGATCACAGGGGCGGACACTGAAGCTTTCTTT.

The chain's CDR3 is CATSDSLGQGALGYTF. CDR3 in DNA: TGTGCCACCAGTGATTCCCTGGGACAGGGGGCCCTTGGCTACACCTTC. V usage is TRBV24-1 and J usage is TRBJ1-2; 12 bases line up with TRBD1. The CDR3 extends over 16 amino acids. CDR1 is KGHDR, CDR2 SFDVKD, per germline. Trimming at V came to 2 bases and at J to 7 bases, leaving 7 bases not matched to a gene.

There are a few counts of this clone. The chain employs TRBV11-2 and TRBJ2-7; 8 positions match TRBD1. The germline CDR1 and CDR2 sequences are SGHAT and FQNNGV. This CDR3 spans 18 amino acids. The trim removed 5 bases at V and 0 bases at J, leaving 15 bases unmatched. The CDR3 bases are TGTGCCAGCAGCCGACAGTGGGGCCTGACAGGGGACTCCTACGAGCAGTACTTC. Residues: CASSRQWGLTGDSYEQYF.

V gene TRBV10-1 combines with J gene TRBJ2-2, with D possibly TRBD2 on 5 matching bases. V lost 4 bases and J 6 bases, leaving 18 bases between the germline ends. There are 16 residues in the CDR3. The germline V gene encodes CDR1 WNHNN and CDR2 SYGVQD (reference sequence). The CDR3, as DNA: TGCGCCAGCAGTGTAGGCCCGTCGGGGTCTTCCGGGGAGCTGTTTTTT. It translates to CASSVGPSGSSGELFF.

The chain links TRBV9 to TRBJ2-2; 7 positions match TRBD1. V lost 0 bases to trimming and J lost 3 bases; unmatched junction nucleotides: 8. The CDR3 consists of 17 residues. Per the germline V gene, CDR1 is SGDLS and CDR2 is YYNGEE. CDR3 nucleotides: TGTGCCAGCAGCGTAGAGGTAGGGGGCGGATACACCGGGGAGCTGTTTTTT. It encodes CASSVEVGGGYTGELFF.

In this sample, this clone turned up once. The chain employs TRBV3-1 (or the pseudogene TRBV3-2) and TRBJ2-3; 11 bases agree with TRBD2. V shed 5 bases and J 3 bases; nucleotides not matched to a gene: 7. Germline-derived CDR1 and CDR2 are LGHDT and YNNKEL (reference sequence). The CDR3 sequence is 16 residues long. The CDR3 reads CASSTPGLAATDTQYF. In DNA form, the CDR3 reads TGTGCCAGCAGCACACCGGGACTAGCGGCTACAGATACGCAGTATTTT.

The chain employs TRBV7-9 and TRBJ2-7; D remains unclear. Per germline, CDR1 SEHNR and CDR2 FQNEAQ (reference sequence). Trimming took 0 bases from V and 6 from J, leaving 12 bases between them. This CDR3 is built from 14 residues. The chain's CDR3 is CASSLAPSSTEQYF. In DNA form, the CDR3 reads TGTGCCAGCAGCTTAGCGCCATCTAGTACCGAGCAGTACTTC.

The V gene is TRBV7-2, the J gene TRBJ1-1, with 8 positions matching TRBD1. This CDR3 comprises 14 residues. CDR1 is SGHTA and CDR2 is FQGNSA in the germline V gene. V shed 3 bases, J shed 4 bases, and the junction held 4 bases outside the gene matches. The CDR3 DNA sequence: TGTGCCAGCAGCTTGCAAACAGGGGGCACTGAAGCTTTCTTT. Its protein product is CASSLQTGGTEAFF.

The table lists this clone with a count of one. The chain employs TRBV19 and TRBJ2-6; TRBD1 is a possible D gene (5 bases). CDR1 is LNHDA, CDR2 SQIVND, per germline (reference sequence). The germline V and J ends were trimmed by 7 bases and 0 bases, with 19 bases remaining between them. This CDR3 has 18 residues. CDR3 residues: CASTAMAQAFSGANVLTF. DNA for the CDR3: TGTGCCAGTACCGCTATGGCACAGGCTTTCTCTGGGGCCAACGTCCTGACTTTC.

The J gene is TRBJ1-6, the V gene TRBV7-8, with 9 bases matching TRBD1. CDR3 length: 16 amino acids. Germline CDR1 reads SGHVS; CDR2 reads FQNEAQ. With V trimmed by 4 bases and J by 10 bases, 11 bases remained unmatched. The CDR3 region is CASSSGQGLGQSPLHF. The CDR3 DNA reads TGTGCCAGCAGCTCAGGACAGGGGTTAGGGCAATCACCCCTCCACTTT.

This sequence joins TRBV4-1 and TRBJ1-4; D gene uncertain. Germline loops: CDR1 MGHRA, CDR2 YSYEKL. V was trimmed by 1 base and J by 0 bases, leaving 6 bases between them. This CDR3 spans 15 amino acids. The CDR3: CASSQAPATNEKLFF. CDR3 coding DNA: TGCGCCAGCAGCCAAGCCCCAGCAACTAATGAAAAACTGTTTTTT.

The rearrangement joins TRBV7-2 to TRBJ2-7, with 7 nucleotides matching TRBD2. CDR3 length: 15 amino acids. Germline V CDR1 and CDR2: SGHTA, FQGNSA. V trimming: 4 bases; J trimming: 7 bases; junction bases outside the gene matches: 13. The CDR3 protein is CASSSARGGPREQYF. CDR3 nucleotides: TGTGCCAGCAGCTCAGCCCGGGGAGGGCCGAGGGAGCAGTACTTC.

V and J are TRBV9 and TRBJ1-4; D unresolved. The CDR3 runs 15 residues. Germline loops: CDR1 SGDLS, CDR2 YYNGEE. V shed 3 bases and J shed 4 bases, with 13 bases lying between them. The CDR3 spells CASSETGGVNEKLFF. The CDR3, as DNA: TGTGCCAGCAGCGAAACGGGTGGAGTTAATGAAAAACTGTTTTTT. The full variable domain, with the rest looked up from reference TRBV9 and TRBJ1-4, is DSGVTQTPKHLITATGQRVTLRCSPRSGDLSVYWYQQSLDQGLQFLIQYYNGEERAKGNILERFSAQQFPDLHSELNLSSLELGDSALYFCASSETGGVNEKLFFGSGTQLSVL.

The chain links TRBV5-1 to TRBJ2-7; tentatively, D is TRBD1 (5 bases). The germline CDR1 and CDR2 sequences are SGHRS and YFSETQ. CDR3 length: 18 amino acids. V was clipped by 0 bases and J by 0 bases, with 19 bases between them. For the CDR3, the DNA is TGCGCCAGCAGCTTGGGCGGACCCCAGGGATTTAGCTCCTACGAGCAGTACTTC. Translated: CASSLGGPQGFSSYEQYF. Drawing the rest from reference TRBV5-1 and TRBJ2-7, the complete variable domain is KAGVTQTPRYLIKTRGQQVTLSCSPISGHRSVSWYQQTPGQGLQFLFEYFSETQRNKGNFPGRFSGRQFSNSRSEMNVSTLELGDSALYLCASSLGGPQGFSSYEQYFGPGTRLTVT.

CDR3 coding DNA: TGTGCCAGCAGCCAAGGGGGACTAGCGGGGGCCGGGGAGCTGTTTTTT. Amino acid sequence: CASSQGGLAGAGELFF. The V call is TRBV3-1 (or the pseudogene TRBV3-2), the J call TRBJ2-2; TRBD2 matches 14 bases. The V gene's germline CDR1 is LGHDT and CDR2 YNNKEL (reference sequence). This CDR3 is built from 16 residues. V trimming: 1 base; J trimming: 6 bases; junction bases outside the gene matches: 1.

The rearrangement uses TRBV19 and TRBJ2-5; D possibly corresponds to TRBD2 (5 bases). The CDR3 is 16 residues long. Germline-derived CDR1 and CDR2 are LNHDA and SQIVND (reference sequence). The ends were cut back, 5 bases at V and 2 bases at J, with 18 bases in the middle. CDR3 loop: CASSDDGSGSQETQYF. The CDR3 DNA sequence: TGTGCCAGTAGTGACGATGGGAGCGGTTCTCAAGAGACCCAGTACTTC.